Below, one T cell receptor beta chain is given with its context. Antigen: not known. This record comes from a study of shared clonotypes between healthy human individuals. About the study: CD4 naive cells filled three plates per donor, CD4 memory three, CD8 naive two and CD8 memory one. Study outcomes and limitations: Represented diversity, genetic and exposure-history alike, was limited by few donors. Among several donors, roughly 5.5% of naive CD4 clonotypes were found in common.

The CDR3 is 14 residues long. V was cut by 2 bases and J by 2 bases, with 9 bases left in between. The V gene's germline CDR1 is SEHNR and CDR2 FQNEAQ (reference sequence). Libraries were prepared by immunoSEQ multiplex PCR; TCRdb keeps only in-frame clonotypes and omits some of them. The sample yields about 750,000 clones, approximately 92% seen once. Positive CCR7 selection of CD45RO-negative cells yielded the naive CD8 cells, and terminally differentiated effector memory CD45RA+ cells were excluded. Adults of Caucasian background living in Nashville, Tennessee made up all donors. The gene calls are TRBV7-9 and TRBJ1-2, with D unresolved. The origin of this receptor is a man aged 25 to 40 in good health. Sequenced: naive CD8+ T cells sorted from blood. The CDR3 nucleotides read TGTGCCAGCAGCTTAAATCCGGGGAACTATGGCTACACCTTC. Amino acid sequence: CASSLNPGNYGYTF.